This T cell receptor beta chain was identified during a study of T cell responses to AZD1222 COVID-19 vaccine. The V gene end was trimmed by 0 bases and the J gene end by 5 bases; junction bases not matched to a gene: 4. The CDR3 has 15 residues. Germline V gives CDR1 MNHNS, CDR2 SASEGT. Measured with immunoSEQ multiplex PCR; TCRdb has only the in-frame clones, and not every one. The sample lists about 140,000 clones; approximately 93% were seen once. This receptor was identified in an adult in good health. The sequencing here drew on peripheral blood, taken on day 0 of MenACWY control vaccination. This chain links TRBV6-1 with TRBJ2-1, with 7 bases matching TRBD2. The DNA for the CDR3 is TGTGCCAGCAGTGAAGCGGCTAGCGGAAACAATGAGCAGTTCTTC. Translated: CASSEAASGNNEQFF.